This paragraph reports one TCR beta chain. This entry belongs to a study of blood T cell repertoires in COVID-19. Sequencing used immunoSEQ multiplex PCR; TCRdb keeps in-frame clones, though not all of them. Here the sample spans over 200,000 clones, more than 85% being singletons. The CDR3 totals 15 residues. The V end was cut by 6 bases, the J end by 0 bases, with 15 bases between. CDR1 is MNHEY, CDR2 SMNVEV, per germline (reference sequence). This chain connects TRBV27 to TRBJ2-7; D gene uncertain. This TCR derives from a man aged 55 to 70 with COVID-19, enrolled during active disease. Material: peripheral blood. The CDR3 reads CASRTAVSSSYEQYF. In DNA, the CDR3 is TGTGCCAGCAGAACAGCCGTTTCCAGCTCCTACGAGCAGTACTTC.